The 32 T cell receptor beta chains below all came from one sample that was sequenced in a study of spatial heterogeneity in lung cancer. Each CDR3 protein gets one entry after TCRdb re-called the 5' RACE reads with MiXCR. The sample lists some 10,000 distinct CDR3 sequences; roughly 15% were seen once. Time point here: sample taken at primary tumor resection. Study-level results: The number of expanded tumor alpha and beta chains correlated with mutation number.

These receptors are not linked to any known antigen. The sequences come from lung tumor tissue, collected at surgery. These receptors came from a male donor with early-stage non-small cell lung cancer.

The V gene is TRBV6-2 or TRBV6-3, the J gene TRBJ2-7; TRBD2 aligns across 14 bases. V shed 4 bases and J 5 bases; nucleotides not matched to a gene: 7. This CDR3 is 16 amino acids long. Germline assignment: CDR1 MNHEY and CDR2 SVGEGT. The CDR3 region has the DNA TGTGCCAGCAGTTCACGACTAGCGGGAGGGCCGAACGAGCAGTACTTC. It codes for CASSSRLAGGPNEQYF.

There are many counts of this clonotype. V and J are TRBV11-3 and TRBJ2-1, with a weak D call TRBD2 (5 bases). CDR1 SGHNT and CDR2 YENEEA come from the germline V gene. The CDR3 length is 13 residues. Trimming shortened V by 1 base and J by 6 bases, and 7 bases separated the two germline ends. CDR3 sequence (DNA): TGTGCCAGCAGCTTAGCCGGGGTCAATGAGCAGTTCTTC. It is translated as CASSLAGVNEQFF.

This clonotype was recorded at least ten times. The CDR3 region is CASSSEREAHSYNEQFF. The DNA for the CDR3 is TGTGCCAGCAGCTCCGAGCGGGAGGCGCACTCCTACAATGAGCAGTTCTTC. This chain uses TRBV7-9 with TRBJ2-1; 9 bases line up with TRBD2. This CDR3 region has 17 residues. J gave up 0 bases and V 4 bases, and 7 bases lay outside the gene matches. Germline-derived CDR1 and CDR2 are SEHNR and FQNEAQ (reference sequence).

The V and J genes are TRBV5-5 and TRBJ1-5, with a possible D match to TRBD1 (5 bases). Looked up from germline, CDR1 is SGHKS and CDR2 is YYEKEE (reference sequence). The V and J ends lost 2 bases and 5 bases respectively, with 8 bases between them. The CDR3 length is 13 residues. The CDR3 DNA follows: TGTGCCAGCAGCTTAGGAGGGGATCAGCCCCAGCATTTT. This translates into CASSLGGDQPQHF.

This clonotype was seen at least ten times. The J gene is TRBJ2-1, the V gene TRBV28; no reliable D call. V shed 3 bases and J shed 10 bases, with 4 bases lying between them. Germline CDR1 reads MDHEN; CDR2 reads SYDVKM. The CDR3 is made up of 10 amino acids. For the CDR3, the DNA is TGTGCCAGCAGTTTTACGGAGCAGTTCTTC. It encodes CASSFTEQFF.

This clonotype was seen repeatedly, ten times or more. The V and J genes are TRBV6-5 and TRBJ2-1; 13 nucleotides match TRBD2. After removal of 2 bases from V and 9 bases from J, the junction contained 10 bases not matched to a gene. The CDR3 totals 17 residues. CDR1 and CDR2 (germline): MNHEY, SVGAGI. CDR3 loop: CASSYRSGLAGFREQFF. The CDR3 DNA is TGTGCCAGCAGTTACCGCTCGGGACTAGCGGGGTTCCGTGAGCAGTTCTTC.

This clonotype has a count of ten or more. V and J are TRBV12-5 and TRBJ1-1; 7 bases are a match to TRBD1. CDR3 length equals 14 residues. In germline, CDR1 is LGHNT, CDR2 FRNRAP. V shed 11 bases, J shed 1 base, and the junction held 10 bases outside the gene matches. In DNA, the CDR3 is TGTGCTGGCCGCGACAGGGCGAAGAACACTGAAGCTTTCTTT. Protein product: CAGRDRAKNTEAFF.

The chain is built from TRBV5-5 and TRBJ1-5, with TRBD1 matching over 8 bases. Germline V gene data show CDR1 as SGHKS and CDR2 as YYEKEE (reference sequence). V shed 1 base, J shed 2 bases, and the junction held 5 bases outside the gene matches. This CDR3 has 16 residues. The CDR3 loop is CASSLLPGQGNQPQHF. In nucleotides, the CDR3 is TGTGCCAGCAGCTTGTTACCGGGACAGGGCAATCAGCCCCAGCATTTT.

The chain combines TRBV18 with TRBJ1-2; D is uncertain. V lost 3 bases, J lost 3 bases, and 14 bases lay in between. Germline V gives CDR1 KGHSH, CDR2 LQKENI. The CDR3 has 15 residues. In DNA form, the CDR3 reads TGTGCCAGCTCACCCCCACCTACAGCATACTATGGCTACACCTTC. Translated: CASSPPPTAYYGYTF.

This clonotype rates as medium-sized. This rearrangement joins TRBV6-6 to TRBJ1-5; D is possibly TRBD1 (6 bases). Trimming pared 6 bases from V and 4 bases from J, leaving 10 bases between. CDR1 MNHNY and CDR2 SVGAGI come from the germline V gene (reference sequence). The CDR3 extends over 13 amino acids. The CDR3: CASSTGINQPQHF. CDR3 sequence (DNA): TGTGCCAGCAGCACAGGGATAAATCAGCCCCAGCATTTT.

This clonotype was picked up many times. The chain uses TRBV7-2 and TRBJ1-3; 7 nucleotides match TRBD1. This CDR3 is 13 amino acids long. Germline loops: CDR1 SGHTA, CDR2 FQGNSA. Trimming cost V 2 bases and J 9 bases; bases outside gene matches: 4. CDR3 DNA sequence: TGTGCCAGCAGCTTAATACAGGGGAGCACCATATATTTT. Protein sequence: CASSLIQGSTIYF.

This clonotype was observed at least ten times. The chain carries TRBV6-5 and TRBJ2-6; D is uncertain. Germline lookup yields CDR1 MNHEY and CDR2 SVGAGI. The CDR3 is 18 residues long. V was cut by 2 bases and J by 0 bases, with 14 bases left in between. The CDR3 spells CASSYRVSRTSGANVLTF. CDR3 nucleotides: TGTGCCAGCAGTTACCGGGTCTCCAGAACCTCTGGGGCCAACGTCCTGACTTTC.

The chain combines TRBV20-1 with TRBJ2-7; 9 bases are a match to TRBD1. This CDR3 is 13 amino acids long. Germline CDR1 and CDR2: DFQATT and SNEGSKA (reference sequence). Losses at the gene ends were 5 bases for V and 2 bases for J; bases not matched to a gene: 4. The CDR3 DNA reads as TGCAGTGCTGCTCGGGACAGGGCCTACGAGCAGTACTTC. Translation gives CSAARDRAYEQYF.

Only a few counts were recorded for this clonotype. The chain combines TRBV28 with TRBJ2-2; D may be TRBD2 (6 bases). Trimming cost V 3 bases and J 0 bases, with 8 bases left between them. This CDR3 comprises 15 residues. The germline CDR1 and CDR2 sequences are MDHEN and SYDVKM. The CDR3 DNA is TGTGCCAGCAGTTTGGGCGGGGCGAACACCGGGGAGCTGTTTTTT. Translation: CASSLGGANTGELFF.

This clonotype has a count of ten or more. J is TRBJ1-6 and V is TRBV20-1; a weak D match, TRBD1 (5 bases). Between the trimmed V and J ends, which lost 3 bases and 1 base, there was a span of 13 bases. The CDR3 is 16 amino acids. Germline V lookup: CDR1 DFQATT, CDR2 SNEGSKA (reference sequence). CDR3 sequence reads: CSASPGRLSYNSPLHF. Written as DNA, the CDR3 is TGCAGTGCTAGTCCAGGGAGATTGTCCTATAATTCACCCCTCCACTTT.

By share, this clonotype counts as medium-sized (0.01 to 0.1%). The rearrangement links TRBV11-3 to TRBJ2-7, with D tentatively TRBD1 or TRBD2 (5 bases each). Germline loops: CDR1 SGHNT, CDR2 YENEEA. V gave up 3 bases and J gave up 3 bases, with 12 bases separating them. The CDR3 has 14 residues. The CDR3, as DNA: TGTGCCAGCAGCTTGAGGGGAGAAGACTACGAGCAGTACTTC. This translates into CASSLRGEDYEQYF.

This clonotype came up many times. The V and J genes are TRBV6-4 and TRBJ2-1, with 8 bases fitting TRBD2. Germline V CDR1 and CDR2: MRHNA, SNTAGT. The CDR3 spans 15 residues. The junction had 8 bases not matched to a gene; V was cut back by 3 bases and J by 7 bases. The CDR3, as DNA: TGTGCCAGCAGTGAATTCGGGGGGGCGGAGAATGAGCAGTTCTTC. Translation: CASSEFGGAENEQFF.

This clonotype is termed medium-sized. The chain recombines TRBV7-6 with TRBJ2-3, with TRBD1 matching over 8 bases. Trimming cost V 5 bases and J 6 bases; bases outside gene matches: 10. This CDR3 comprises 15 residues. Germline CDR1 and CDR2: SGHVS and FNYEAQ. The CDR3 bases are TGTGCCAGCAGCACGTCCGGGACAGGTGGCGATACGCAGTATTTT. Its protein is CASSTSGTGGDTQYF.

This clonotype appeared many times. The CDR3 DNA follows: TGTGCCAGCAGCTTAGGAGGGGGACCCACAGATACGCAGTATTTT. As protein: CASSLGGGPTDTQYF. The chain couples TRBV7-7 to TRBJ2-3; possible D gene TRBD1, 6 bases. Germline V lookup: CDR1 SSHAT, CDR2 FNYEAQ (reference sequence). The CDR3 is made up of 15 amino acids. Trimming removed 1 base from V and 2 bases from J, with 10 bases in between.

This clonotype was counted between two and nine times. This chain links TRBV24-1 with TRBJ2-3; TRBD1 agrees at 7 bases. Looked up from germline, CDR1 is KGHDR and CDR2 is SFDVKD. CDR3 length equals 14 residues. With V trimmed by 8 bases and J by 4 bases, 8 bases remained unmatched. This CDR3 is CATNMRQGADTQYF. Here the CDR3 DNA reads TGTGCCACCAATATGAGACAGGGTGCAGATACGCAGTATTTT.

This clonotype was counted ten times or more. The chain has TRBV20-1 and TRBJ2-1, with D hard to call. CDR3 length equals 13 residues. Germline assignment: CDR1 DFQATT and CDR2 SNEGSKA (reference sequence). V lost 3 bases and J lost 3, with 9 bases in between. In DNA, the CDR3 is TGCAGTGCTAGCGGGTTCATCTACAATGAGCAGTTCTTC. It specifies CSASGFIYNEQFF.

This clonotype is medium-sized by share. The chain employs TRBV20-1 and TRBJ2-1; 11 nucleotides align to TRBD2. CDR1 is DFQATT, CDR2 SNEGSKA, per germline (reference sequence). With 4 bases clipped from V and 4 bases from J, the junction kept 6 bases outside the gene matches. The CDR3 spans 15 residues. The CDR3 DNA sequence: TGCAGTGCTACCCCCGGGACTAGCGGTTACAATGAGCAGTTCTTC. It encodes CSATPGTSGYNEQFF.

This clonotype was seen only a few times. The J gene is TRBJ2-5, the V gene TRBV5-5; no clear D gene. This CDR3 is 13 amino acids long. Germline CDR1 and CDR2: SGHKS and YYEKEE (reference sequence). The ends were cut back, 2 bases at V and 0 bases at J, with 5 bases in the middle. The CDR3 loop reads CASSFTDQETQYF. Written as DNA, the CDR3 is TGTGCCAGCAGCTTCACAGACCAAGAGACCCAGTACTTC.

This clonotype is labeled medium-sized. The gene calls are TRBV20-1 and TRBJ1-6, with a tentative D call TRBD1 (5 bases). The germline V gene has CDR1 DFQATT and CDR2 SNEGSKA (reference sequence). The V end was cut by 5 bases, the J end by 3 bases, with 14 bases between. The CDR3 loop spans 15 amino acids. CDR3 region: CSAPDSDLYNSPLHF. The CDR3 bases are TGCAGTGCTCCCGACAGTGACCTCTATAATTCACCCCTCCACTTT.

This clonotype showed up many times. The chain links TRBV5-1 to TRBJ2-1; tentatively, D is TRBD2 (6 bases). Germline-derived CDR1 and CDR2 are SGHRS and YFSETQ. Trimming stripped 4 bases from V and 6 bases from J, with 23 bases between. The CDR3 runs 17 residues. The CDR3: CASSHPPGLSSPNEQFF. As DNA, the CDR3 is TGCGCCAGCAGCCACCCACCAGGACTAAGCTCCCCCAATGAGCAGTTCTTC.

This clonotype was seen a few times. This chain connects TRBV7-2 to TRBJ1-2; tentatively, D is TRBD1 (5 bases). The ends were cut back, 5 bases at V and 3 bases at J, with 10 bases in the middle. Germline CDR1 and CDR2: SGHTA and FQGNSA. The CDR3 covers 13 residues. The CDR3 region has the DNA TGTGCCAGCAGCGAGGACACCTACTATGGCTACACCTTC. This gives the protein CASSEDTYYGYTF.

By share of the sample, this clonotype is medium-sized (0.01 to 0.1%). The V and J genes are TRBV30 and TRBJ1-5; D gene unclear. Trimming cost V 5 bases and J 4 bases, with 12 bases left between them. The CDR3 loop spans 13 amino acids. Germline V CDR1 and CDR2: GTSNPN, SVGIG (reference sequence). CDR3 in DNA: TGTGCCTGGTCCCGAAACGAGAATCAGCCCCAGCATTTT. Amino acid sequence: CAWSRNENQPQHF.

In this sample, this clonotype turned up many times. The chain is built from TRBV7-6 and TRBJ1-5; D is possibly TRBD1 (5 bases). This CDR3 is built from 13 residues. Per germline, CDR1 SGHVS and CDR2 FNYEAQ. Trimming removed 3 bases from V and 6 bases from J, with 9 bases in between. The CDR3 DNA is TGTGCCAGCAGCTTGGACATGGGTCAGCCCCAGCATTTT. Its protein product is CASSLDMGQPQHF. Supplemented by reference TRBV7-6 and TRBJ1-5, the full variable domain reads GAGVSQSPRYKVTKRGQDVALRCDPISGHVSLYWYRQALGQGPEFLTYFNYEAQQDKSGLPNDRFSAERPEGSISTLTIQRTEQRDSAMYRCASSLDMGQPQHFGDGTRLSIL.

This clonotype was detected ten times or more. The J gene is TRBJ2-3, the V gene TRBV28, with D uncertain. CDR1 MDHEN and CDR2 SYDVKM come from the germline V gene. The V end was cut by 6 bases, the J end by 5 bases, with 15 bases between. CDR3 length: 14 amino acids. Here the CDR3 DNA reads TGTGCCAGCAGCCCGGGTCCAAGGGAAGATACGCAGTATTTT. Its translation is CASSPGPREDTQYF.

This clonotype appeared many times. J is TRBJ2-1 and V is TRBV28; 8 bases line up with TRBD2. The germline V gene has CDR1 MDHEN and CDR2 SYDVKM. The CDR3 contains 15 residues. V dropped 5 bases and J dropped 0; count of bases not matched to a gene: 3. CDR3 in DNA: TGTGCCAGCAGTCTGGGGACTAGCTCCTACAATGAGCAGTTCTTC. Translation: CASSLGTSSYNEQFF. The complete variable domain, with remaining parts taken from reference TRBV28 and TRBJ2-1, reads DVKVTQSSRYLVKRTGEKVFLECVQDMDHENMFWYRQDPGLGLRLIYFSYDVKMKEKGDIPEGYSVSREKKERFSLILESASTNQTSMYLCASSLGTSSYNEQFFGPGTRLTVL.

By proportion, this clonotype is medium-sized. This rearrangement joins TRBV20-1 to TRBJ1-3; weak D call: TRBD1 (6 bases). The CDR3 has 13 residues. CDR1 is DFQATT, CDR2 SNEGSKA, per germline (reference sequence). Between the trimmed V and J ends, which lost 3 bases and 2 bases, there was a span of 8 bases. The CDR3 coding sequence is TGCAGTGCTAGGGGACACCCTGGAAACACCATATATTTT. It codes for CSARGHPGNTIYF.

For the CDR3, the DNA is TGCGCCAGCAGCCCTACCCGGGACCCCCGAAGGAATGAGCAGTTCTTC. Translation gives CASSPTRDPRRNEQFF. This chain uses TRBV23-1 with TRBJ2-1, with D possibly called TRBD1 or TRBD2 (5 bases each). TRBV23-1 is given ORF status, its function remaining uncertain. The ends were cut back, 6 bases at V and 7 bases at J, with 22 bases in the middle. The CDR3 consists of 16 residues.